Described below is a single T cell receptor (beta chain) sequence and its context. As yet, its antigen is unknown. Generated by immunoSEQ multiplex PCR, the TCRdb table keeps only in-frame clones and is missing some. The table shows some 70,000 clones, with more than 75% occurring only once. Noted time point: blood 2 weeks post-SBRT. Treatment denoted: 15 Gy SBRT to primary tumor, nephrectomy 4 weeks later. Blood was sampled at baseline, 2 weeks and 4 weeks after SBRT. The data were taken from a study of radiation and T cells in renal cell carcinoma. Study details: Nephrectomy followed 15 Gy stereotactic body radiation by 4 weeks. The study's findings and limits: In blood, top tumor clones expanded by 2 weeks, shrinking by 4. Baseline intratumoral clonotype presence is unknown without pretreatment biopsies.

Trimming pared 0 bases from V and 3 bases from J, leaving 12 bases between. The CDR3 consists of 15 residues. Germline CDR1 is SGDLS and CDR2 is YYNGEE. The source material was blood, sampled from a patient whose treatment included radiotherapy and nephrectomy. This chain uses TRBV9 with TRBJ1-2; D call uncertain. This TCR was recovered from a man in his fifties or sixties with renal cell carcinoma. Written as DNA, the CDR3 is TGTGCCAGCAGCGTAGGCCAGCAAAAATACTATGGCTACACCTTC. Translation gives CASSVGQQKYYGYTF. The full variable domain, with the rest looked up from reference TRBV9 and TRBJ1-2, is DSGVTQTPKHLITATGQRVTLRCSPRSGDLSVYWYQQSLDQGLQFLIQYYNGEERAKGNILERFSAQQFPDLHSELNLSSLELGDSALYFCASSVGQQKYYGYTFGSGTRLTVV.